This T cell receptor beta chain derives from a study of naive and memory T cell subsets. The SP2 primer and nested alpha and beta constant region primers amplified ligated cDNA in four rounds. For blood and skin samples, reverse transcription used TCR alpha and beta constant primers. TCRdb analysed the 5' RACE reads with MiXCR anew, one entry per CDR3 protein. The sample has 55,000 to 65,000 distinct CDR3 sequences; 8% are singletons. V shed 4 bases and J 1 base; nucleotides not matched to a gene: 2. Germline values: CDR1 LNHDA, CDR2 SQIVND (reference sequence). The CDR3 runs to 14 residues. An oligonucleotide containing a UMI was ligated to the 3' end of TCR cDNA. RNA was extracted from around 2.7 ml of whole blood of healthy adults. Cells were not sorted; total RNA input targeted about 1 to 1000 ng.

The TCR comes from a female donor in good health. The V and J genes are TRBV19 and TRBJ1-1, with TRBD1 identical over 8 bases. DNA of the CDR3: TGTGCCAGTAGTACGGACAGGGCGAACACTGAAGCTTTCTTT. It yields the protein CASSTDRANTEAFF. The variable domain in full, with the rest retrieved from reference TRBV19 and TRBJ1-1, is DGGITQSPKYLFRKEGQNVTLSCEQNLNHDAMYWYRQDPGQGLRLIYYSQIVNDFQKGDIAEGYSVSREKKESFPLTVTSAQKNPTAFYLCASSTDRANTEAFFGQGTRLTVV.